Presented here are 10 T cell receptor beta chains from one specimen sequenced in a study of PD-1 blockade in mismatch repair-deficient tumors. Assay: immunoSEQ multiplex PCR; the TCRdb copy retains only in-frame clones and omits some. The sample records around 51,000 clones, 81% being singletons. The sequencing used peripheral blood, collected about 4.5 months after starting pembrolizumab. Receptors originate from an adult with mismatch repair-deficient cancer.

The table lists this clone with a few counts. The CDR3 coding sequence is TGTGCCAGCAGCTTCCTGGGGGAGGGCACTGAAGCTTTCTTT. Translation gives CASSFLGEGTEAFF. The genes are TRBV5-6 and TRBJ1-1, with a possible D match to TRBD1 (5 bases). Between the trimmed V and J ends, which lost 2 bases and 4 bases, there was a span of 12 bases. The length of the CDR3 is 14 residues. CDR1 is SGHDT and CDR2 is YYEEEE in the germline V gene.

The CDR3 here is CAISGAGTLALTDTQYF. CDR3 bases: TGTGCCATCAGTGGCGCCGGGACGCTAGCACTCACAGATACGCAGTATTTT. The gene calls are TRBV10-3 and TRBJ2-3; D may be TRBD1 or TRBD2 (5 bases each). CDR1 and CDR2 (germline): ENHRY, SYGVKD. V lost 4 bases, J lost 2 bases, and 19 bases lay in between. The CDR3 sequence is 17 residues long.

V and J are TRBV11-3 and TRBJ2-7; 9 bases are shared with TRBD2. Germline CDR1 reads SGHNT; CDR2 reads YENEEA. Unmatched junction bases numbered 23, after V lost 4 bases and J lost 7 bases. There are 19 residues in the CDR3. The CDR3 nucleotides are TGTGCCAGCAGCTCGACCTGGAATTATATTCGCGGGAGGGCCAGTGAGCAGTACTTC. Its protein is CASSSTWNYIRGRASEQYF.

This sequence joins TRBV27 and TRBJ2-7; TRBD1 might be the D (6 bases). The V end was cut by 0 bases, the J end by 1 base, with 10 bases between. CDR3 length: 15 residues. The V gene's germline CDR1 is MNHEY and CDR2 SMNVEV (reference sequence). The CDR3 region is CASSLSGQGSYEQYF. The CDR3, as DNA: TGTGCCAGCAGTTTATCTGGGCAGGGGTCCTACGAGCAGTACTTC.

This clone was seen more than once but under ten times. Additional DNA sequences in this sample encode the identical CDR3. The chain is built from TRBV9 and TRBJ2-3; no reliable D call. V was clipped by 3 bases and J by 4 bases, with 6 bases between them. The germline V gene has CDR1 SGDLS and CDR2 YYNGEE. The CDR3 runs 12 residues. The CDR3 DNA reads TGTGCCAGCAGCGCCCTGGCAGATACGCAGTATTTT. Translation gives CASSALADTQYF.

V gene TRBV19 combines with J gene TRBJ1-4; D is perhaps TRBD1 (6 bases). The V end was cut by 6 bases, the J end by 0 bases, with 14 bases between. Germline CDR1 reads LNHDA; CDR2 reads SQIVND (reference sequence). The CDR3 extends over 16 amino acids. CDR3 DNA sequence: TGTGCCAGTAGCTCCGGGACATTTGCAACTAATGAAAAACTGTTTTTT. This encodes CASSSGTFATNEKLFF.

The genes are TRBV29-1 and TRBJ1-5; D unresolved. V shed 4 bases and J shed 1 base, with 8 bases lying between them. This CDR3 is built from 13 residues. Germline V CDR1 and CDR2: SQVTM, ANQGSEA. The CDR3 loop reads CSVVEQSNQPQHF. DNA for the CDR3: TGCAGCGTTGTAGAACAGAGCAATCAGCCCCAGCATTTT.

V and J are TRBV15 and TRBJ2-7, with a weak D call TRBD1 (6 bases). Germline V lookup: CDR1 LNHNV, CDR2 YYDKDF (reference sequence). The CDR3 runs 12 residues. Deletions cut 0 bases from V and 10 bases from J, with 10 bases between. The CDR3 region is CATSRDLGHQYF. CDR3 coding DNA: TGTGCCACCAGCAGAGATCTGGGACACCAGTACTTC.

This sequence joins TRBV29-1 and TRBJ1-5, with D possibly TRBD1 on 5 matching bases. Germline CDR1 and CDR2: SQVTM and ANQGSEA. This CDR3 is built from 14 residues. V shed 5 bases and J shed 3 bases, with 14 bases lying between them. The CDR3 reads CSVRVAGVNQPQHF. The CDR3 DNA sequence: TGCAGCGTTCGCGTGGCGGGGGTCAATCAGCCCCAGCATTTT.

This clone was counted between two and nine times. This rearrangement joins TRBV7-6 to TRBJ1-1; 7 positions agree with TRBD1. J gave up 1 base and V 5 bases, and 4 bases lay outside the gene matches. In germline, CDR1 is SGHVS, CDR2 FNYEAQ. The CDR3 has 14 amino acids. The CDR3 DNA reads as TGTGCCAGCAGCGTCAACAGGGGGAACACTGAAGCTTTCTTT. Its protein is CASSVNRGNTEAFF.